The 20 T cell receptor beta chains in this list originate from one sample, sequenced in a study of regulatory T cells in long-lasting Graves disease. Building of the TCR beta libraries involved iRepertoire HTBI primers and Arm-PCR of CDR3 regions. TCRdb re-called the multiplex PCR reads with MiXCR, one entry per CDR3 protein. Altogether 410,000 or so distinct CDR3 sequences are present, under 15% being singletons, with the ten largest covering over 15%. The time point here: newly diagnosed GD, antithyroid drugs for less than 3 months. Following extraction of RNA from PBMCs, that RNA was used to make the TCR library. This sample also belongs to another study, concerning T cells in Graves' hyperthyroidism and ophthalmopathy.

Here the sequenced sample was peripheral blood mononuclear cells (PBMCs), taken at new diagnosis, from a patient treated with antithyroid drugs. The receptors stem from a woman under 40 with Graves disease.

The rearrangement joins TRBV6-1 to TRBJ2-2; TRBD1 aligns across 7 bases. V lost 11 bases and J lost 7; bases outside the gene matches: 13. The CDR3 covers 14 residues. Germline V gene lookup returns CDR1 MNHNS and CDR2 SASEGT. The CDR3 coding sequence is TGTGCCTGCTCAACCGGGACAGCCAACGGGGAGCTGTTTTTT. It specifies CACSTGTANGELFF.

This clonotype was observed many times. The V and J genes are TRBV6-1 and TRBJ1-2, with no clear D. V was clipped by 7 bases and J by 0 bases, with 21 bases between them. The CDR3 has 17 amino acids. Germline V gene sequence: CDR1 MNHNS, CDR2 SASEGT. CDR3 sequence (DNA): TGTGCCAGCAAAGGAGGGATTTGGAGACACACTAACTATGGCTACACCTTC. This encodes CASKGGIWRHTNYGYTF.

The V and J genes are TRBV12-3 or TRBV12-4 and TRBJ2-6; possibly TRBD1 for D (6 bases). This CDR3 comprises 18 residues. V lost 5 bases and J 0 bases, leaving 17 bases between the germline ends. CDR3 in DNA: TGTGCCAGCAGTCCACGACAGGCGAAAATCTCTGGGGCCAACGTCCTGACTTTC. Translating it yields CASSPRQAKISGANVLTF.

This clonotype occurred a few times. This rearrangement joins TRBV10-2 to TRBJ1-1, with a possible D match to TRBD1 (5 bases). The CDR3 contains 15 residues. Germline V lookup: CDR1 WSHSY, CDR2 SAAADI. Trimming removed 2 bases from V and 5 bases from J, with 15 bases in between. This CDR3 reads CASSEPPQGQTEAFF. The CDR3 DNA is TGCGCCAGCAGTGAGCCCCCCCAGGGTCAAACTGAAGCTTTCTTT.

The sample holds many counts of this clonotype. The J gene is TRBJ2-3, the V gene TRBV20-1; 9 bases fit TRBD2. The germline gives CDR1 DFQATT, CDR2 SNEGSKA (reference sequence). CDR3 length: 16 residues. The ends lost 4 bases at V and 9 bases at J; junction bases unmatched: 17. DNA of the CDR3: TGCAGTGCTACCCCTCGCGATAGCGGGAGTATGTGGACGCAGTATTTT. Its protein is CSATPRDSGSMWTQYF.

This clonotype was recorded many times. The chain has TRBV2 and TRBJ2-1, with 7 bases aligning to TRBD2. The CDR3 spans 14 residues. Germline V gene data show CDR1 as SNHLY and CDR2 as FYNNEI. The ends lost 3 bases at V and 9 bases at J; junction bases unmatched: 8. DNA for the CDR3: TGTGCCAGCAGTGATCGACTAGCCGGAGGTGAGCAGTTCTTC. This codes for CASSDRLAGGEQFF.

This clonotype has at least ten counts. The chain uses TRBV27 and TRBJ2-1; 8 bases agree with TRBD2. J was trimmed by 5 bases and V by 5 bases; bases with no gene match: 8. Germline values: CDR1 MNHEY, CDR2 SMNVEV (reference sequence). The CDR3 spans 15 residues. CDR3 sequence: CASSPYGGGNNEQFF. The CDR3 region has the DNA TGTGCCAGCAGTCCGTACGGCGGGGGGAACAATGAGCAGTTCTTC.

This clonotype was detected many times. V usage is TRBV3-1 and J usage is TRBJ2-1; tentatively, D is TRBD1 (7 bases). The CDR3 runs to 13 residues. Germline V gene sequence: CDR1 LGHDT, CDR2 YNNKEL (reference sequence). V gave up 0 bases and J gave up 9 bases, with 9 bases separating them. The CDR3 is CASSQDQGGEQFF. As DNA, the CDR3 is TGTGCCAGCAGCCAAGATCAGGGGGGTGAGCAGTTCTTC.

This clonotype has ten or more counts. V gene TRBV4-1 combines with J gene TRBJ1-5; D unclear. This CDR3 spans 14 amino acids. The germline V gene encodes CDR1 MGHRA and CDR2 YSYEKL. Trimming removed 1 base from V and 3 bases from J, with 7 bases in between. This CDR3 is CASSQGILNQPQHF. The CDR3 DNA reads as TGCGCCAGCAGCCAAGGGATCCTCAATCAGCCCCAGCATTTT.

This clonotype has ten or more counts. The V gene is TRBV7-8, the J gene TRBJ2-5, with D uncertain. Trimming removed 1 base at V and 5 bases at J, with 11 bases between. CDR1 and CDR2 (germline): SGHVS, FQNEAQ. The CDR3 loop spans 14 amino acids. CDR3 loop: CASSLGDYGETQYF. The CDR3 coding sequence is TGTGCCAGCAGCTTAGGGGATTACGGGGAGACCCAGTACTTC.

On this clonotype: This may be a read error, as it is one base from a much larger clone. The chain recombines TRBV6-1 with TRBJ1-2, with TRBD1 identical over 7 bases. The CDR3 totals 15 residues. CDR1 is MNHNS, CDR2 SASEGT, per germline. In DNA, the CDR3 is TGTGCCAGCAGGCCTGGGACAGAGGGGAGGCGTGGCCACACCTTC. Its translation: CASRPGTEGRRGHTF.

Ten or more counts support this clonotype. The chain recombines TRBV11-2 with TRBJ2-3; D call uncertain. V was pared by 5 bases and J by 8 bases, with 8 bases between. Germline V gene data show CDR1 as SGHAT and CDR2 as FQNNGV. The CDR3 runs to 11 residues. The CDR3 bases are TGTGCCAGCAGCCACATCGGTACGCAGTATTTT. It is translated as CASSHIGTQYF.

This clonotype has a count of ten or more. The chain is built from TRBV19 and TRBJ1-1, with D perhaps TRBD1 (5 bases). Trimming removed 9 bases from V and 0 bases from J, with 14 bases in between. Germline V CDR1 and CDR2: LNHDA, SQIVND (reference sequence). The CDR3 totals 14 residues. CDR3 loop: CASTLGQLNTEAFF. Written as DNA, the CDR3 is TGTGCCAGCACTCTGGGGCAGTTGAACACTGAAGCTTTCTTT.

The sample holds many counts of this clonotype. The chain couples TRBV7-2 to TRBJ2-7; D not certain. Deletions cut 5 bases from V and 3 bases from J, with 20 bases between. The CDR3 totals 16 residues. Germline V gives CDR1 SGHTA, CDR2 FQGNSA. As DNA, the CDR3 is TGTGCCAGCAGCCCCAGGAGCCCCAAAAGAGTCTACGAGCAGTACTTC. This translates into CASSPRSPKRVYEQYF.

This clonotype was seen a few times. A clone one base away is much larger, so this may be a read error. The V gene is TRBV13, the J gene TRBJ1-1; 7 positions match TRBD1. This CDR3 is 16 amino acids long. V lost 3 bases to trimming and J lost 10 bases; unmatched junction nucleotides: 17. Per germline, CDR1 PRHDT and CDR2 FYEKMQ (reference sequence). The CDR3 DNA is TGTGCCAGCAGCTTGTCTATTGCGACAGGGAGGCCTGGAGCTTTCTTT. This sequence encodes CASSLSIATGRPGAFF.

CDR3 in amino acids: CAISDPGTAYYEQYF. The CDR3 DNA follows: TGTGCCATCAGTGACCCCGGGACAGCCTACTACGAGCAGTACTTC. The V and J genes are TRBV10-3 and TRBJ2-7, with 7 bases aligning to TRBD1. The CDR3 has 15 amino acids. Looked up from germline, CDR1 is ENHRY and CDR2 is SYGVKD. V lost 3 bases and J lost 3; bases outside the gene matches: 8.

This clonotype was detected ten times or more. The rearrangement joins TRBV6-1 to TRBJ1-1; weak D call: TRBD1 (5 bases). From germline, CDR1 is MNHNS and CDR2 SASEGT. V lost 6 bases, J lost 2 bases, and 13 bases lay in between. The CDR3 is 14 amino acids. The chain's CDR3 is CASSVGRVNTEAFF. CDR3 bases: TGTGCCAGCAGCGTGGGACGGGTTAACACTGAAGCTTTCTTT.

This clonotype was seen repeatedly, ten times or more. The chain has TRBV7-9 and TRBJ1-2; D is perhaps TRBD1 (5 bases). The CDR3 runs 14 residues. CDR1 and CDR2 from the germline V gene are SEHNR and FQNEAQ (reference sequence). Trimming stripped 4 bases from V and 1 base from J, with 10 bases between. Here the CDR3 reads CASSSGRNNYGYTF. In DNA form, the CDR3 reads TGTGCCAGCAGCTCGGGACGGAATAACTATGGCTACACCTTC.

This clonotype was recorded at least ten times. This sequence joins TRBV28 and TRBJ2-2, with TRBD2 matching over 16 bases. J lost 7 bases, V lost 10 bases, and 9 bases had no gene match. CDR3 length equals 16 residues. Looked up from germline, CDR1 is MDHEN and CDR2 is SYDVKM. The chain's CDR3 is CATTGTSGRAYGELFF. CDR3 in DNA: TGTGCCACAACTGGGACTAGCGGGAGGGCCTACGGGGAGCTGTTTTTT.

Ten or more counts support this clonotype. The chain carries TRBV3-1 and TRBJ1-1; the match to TRBD1 covers 7 bases. This CDR3 contains 13 residues. J gave up 5 bases and V 4 bases, and 4 bases lay outside the gene matches. CDR1 and CDR2 (germline): LGHDT, YNNKEL (reference sequence). CDR3 residues: CASSPGGGTEAFF. In DNA, the CDR3 is TGTGCCAGCAGCCCAGGGGGAGGGACTGAAGCTTTCTTT.